This TCR beta chain comes out of a study of blood T cell repertoires in COVID-19. Overall study: PBMCs, B-cell-depleted T cells, or T cells provided the cDNA or gDNA that made up the material.

V lost 2 bases to trimming and J lost 10 bases; unmatched junction nucleotides: 11. The CDR3 has 16 amino acids. Per the germline V gene, CDR1 is KGHSH and CDR2 is LQKENI. The data were produced by immunoSEQ multiplex PCR, yet TCRdb's version contains in-frame clones alone and is incomplete. The sample shows about 60,000 clones, about three quarters of them seen only once. The gene calls are TRBV18 and TRBJ1-6; 7 bases map to TRBD1. The source of this sequence is a man aged 30 to 39 with COVID-19, enrolled during active disease. Sequencing was performed on peripheral blood. CDR3 coding DNA: TGTGCCAGCTCACCAGCCGGGACAGTAAAGGGGTCACCCCTCCACTTT. This sequence encodes CASSPAGTVKGSPLHF.